This T cell receptor (beta chain) was obtained from a study of graft-versus-host responses after intestinal transplantation. Germline V gives CDR1 SNHLY, CDR2 FYNNEI. This CDR3 spans 11 amino acids. V was cut by 5 bases and J by 0 bases, with 2 bases left in between. TCRdb's table, derived via immunoSEQ multiplex PCR, lists solely in-frame clones and lacks some. The sample contains roughly 120,000 clones, 85% to 95% of which appear only once. Comments on this clone: Its antigen is undetermined.

The chain recombines TRBV2 with TRBJ2-7; D is uncertain. This TCR came from a human donor who was the organ donor for an intestinal transplant. Sequences were derived from unstimulated CD8+ T cells sorted from spleen or lymph node cells, sampled before transplant. The CDR3 is CASSHSYEQYF. CDR3 nucleotides: TGTGCCAGCAGTCACTCCTACGAGCAGTACTTC.